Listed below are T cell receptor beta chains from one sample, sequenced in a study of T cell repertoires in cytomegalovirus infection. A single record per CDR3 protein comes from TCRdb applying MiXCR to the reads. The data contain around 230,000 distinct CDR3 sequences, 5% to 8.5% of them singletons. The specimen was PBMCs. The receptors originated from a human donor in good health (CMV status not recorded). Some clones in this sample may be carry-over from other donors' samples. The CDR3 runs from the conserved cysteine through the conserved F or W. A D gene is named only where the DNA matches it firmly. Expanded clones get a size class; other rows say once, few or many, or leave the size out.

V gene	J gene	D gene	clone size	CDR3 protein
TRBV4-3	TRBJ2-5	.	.	CASSQVRAQETQYF
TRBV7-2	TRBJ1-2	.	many	CASSLRATDYGYTF
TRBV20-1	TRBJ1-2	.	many	CSARDGGRGNYGYTF
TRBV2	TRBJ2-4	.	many	CASSEAREDSQYF
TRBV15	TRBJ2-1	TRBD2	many	CATSRDLSGGGNEQFF
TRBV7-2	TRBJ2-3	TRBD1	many	CASSRGTGAVDTQYF
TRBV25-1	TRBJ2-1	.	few	CASSPPDQSSYNEQFF
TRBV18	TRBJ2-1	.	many	CASSPTGPNEQFF
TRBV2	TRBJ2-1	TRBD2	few	CASSVSGGGVYNEQFF
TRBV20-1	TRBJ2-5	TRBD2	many	CSAGALAGDSKGQYF
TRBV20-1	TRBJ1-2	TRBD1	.	CKPRGPGEDYGYTF
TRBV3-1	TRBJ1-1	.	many	CASSHFEYTEAFF
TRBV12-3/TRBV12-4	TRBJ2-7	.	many	CASSRLTGPPYEQYF